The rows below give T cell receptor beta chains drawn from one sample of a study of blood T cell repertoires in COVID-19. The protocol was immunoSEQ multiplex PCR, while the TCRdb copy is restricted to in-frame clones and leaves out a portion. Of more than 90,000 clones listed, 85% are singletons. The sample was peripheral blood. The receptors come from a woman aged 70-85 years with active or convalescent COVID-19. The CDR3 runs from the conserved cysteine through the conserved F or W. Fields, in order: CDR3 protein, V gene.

CDR3: CASSRYPGTDYNSPLHF
V: TRBV28

CDR3: CASSAPRDRMLAGTIYF
V: TRBV28

CDR3: CASSIEGSGGVYGYTF
V: TRBV19

CDR3: CASSFVGQGGYTF
V: TRBV5-1

CDR3: CASSQRGLTTDTQYF
V: TRBV4-3

CDR3: CASRGQGSGNTIYF
V: TRBV7-2

CDR3: CASSPILGGYNEQFF
V: TRBV5-1

CDR3: CASSLGGLSTNEKLFF
V: TRBV5-5

CDR3: CASSLGKQYF
V: TRBV5-1

CDR3: CASSQGQGYGYTF
V: TRBV5-1

CDR3: CASSLRQGFYEQYF
V: TRBV7-8

CDR3: CASSLGGFPYGYTF
V: TRBV27

CDR3: CASSATPDSVGGYTF
V: TRBV9

CDR3: CAWGPGLDQPQHF
V: TRBV30

CDR3: CASRLPLTSAKETQYF
V: TRBV28

CDR3: CASSLWGGMATDTQYF
V: TRBV5-1

CDR3: CASSYGAAYEQYF
V: TRBV6-2/TRBV6-3

CDR3: CASSPPLGTGDTQYF
V: TRBV7-2

CDR3: CATSDFSGGAHNEQFF
V: TRBV24-1

CDR3: CASQTSGSVADTQYF
V: TRBV5-1

CDR3: CASSSDSSGPTPVDEQYF
V: TRBV7-9

CDR3: CASSFPLWGEETQYF
V: TRBV28

CDR3: CASSIWTDNTEAFF
V: TRBV7-6

CDR3: CASSFSGTGDEKLFF
V: TRBV7-6

CDR3: CASSSGQLNTEAFF
V: TRBV5-1

CDR3: CATESSPPGELFF
V: TRBV6-1

CDR3: CAISQGVNTEAFF
V: TRBV10-3

CDR3: CASIRRQASEAFF
V: TRBV12-3/TRBV12-4

CDR3: CASSLRLAAYNEQFF
V: TRBV5-1

CDR3: CASSPTENNSPLHF
V: TRBV5-1

CDR3: CASSLTGVRYEQYF
V: TRBV7-9

CDR3: CASSLPPGGLRTGELFF
V: TRBV5-1

CDR3: CASSPPRSGVGNTIYF
V: TRBV18

CDR3: CASSTHRVEPLNEQFF
V: TRBV21-1

CDR3: CASKYDPTGKNQPQHF
V: TRBV19

CDR3: CASSQVTGNEKLFF
V: TRBV3-1/TRBV3-2

CDR3: CASSQEARGFGPQHF
V: TRBV4-3

CDR3: CASSLKATGNSPLHF
V: TRBV7-2

CDR3: CASSYLTGAEAFF
V: TRBV6-5

CDR3: CASSLELGLSGGETQYF
V: TRBV11-2

CDR3: CASSSRWAGQGNEKLFF
V: TRBV7-2

CDR3: CASSIPGTGANVLTF
V: TRBV19

CDR3: CASSPRGTGGPGEQYF
V: TRBV7-2

CDR3: CASSLRRSTDTQYF
V: TRBV7-2

CDR3: CASSFLSNTYEQYF
V: TRBV7-8

CDR3: CASSIAPREKIANQPQHF
V: TRBV19

CDR3: CASSVSSGSLGPNEQFF
V: TRBV9

CDR3: CASSLYQANYGYTF
V: TRBV5-1

CDR3: CASGSGQGNQPQHF
V: TRBV7-2

CDR3: CASSPGSDRTDTQYF
V: TRBV7-9

CDR3: CASSHRLAGVSEQYF
V: TRBV3-1/TRBV3-2

CDR3: CASSWTGGLSYNEQFF
V: TRBV7-9

CDR3: CAWSRGQGIEKLFF
V: TRBV30

CDR3: CASSSDTDRGYTF
V: TRBV5-1

CDR3: CASSLGPGVSSYEQYF
V: TRBV5-1